Here is one TCR beta chain with its context. Antigen: not known. These data originate in a study of CD8 T cells in Susac syndrome. Whole-study results and caveats: It was acknowledged in the study that its TCR sequencing and HLA analysis involved a relatively small number of individuals.

Trimming stripped 6 bases from V and 0 bases from J, with 14 bases between. This CDR3 is built from 15 residues. Negative isolation was used for CD8+ and CD4+ T cells, and FACS enrichment was applied to TEMRA cells. About 0.5 to 1 ug RNA was reverse transcribed with random hexamers. One entry per CDR3 protein results from TCRdb running MiXCR on the immunoSEQ multiplex PCR reads. The data contain 250,000 to 350,000 distinct CDR3 sequences, around 90% of them singletons. This clonotype originated in a human donor with multiple sclerosis. This chain uses TRBV12-3 or TRBV12-4 with TRBJ1-1; D gene ambiguous. The sample comprised CD4+ T cells from PBMCs. The CDR3 DNA reads as TGTGCCAGCAGCACACCCGGACTCTTGAACACTGAAGCTTTCTTT. Amino acid sequence: CASSTPGLLNTEAFF.